The next 30 T cell receptor beta chains were all read from a single sample in a study of T cells after yellow fever vaccination. From the 5' RACE reads, TCRdb called clonotypes with MiXCR, one entry per CDR3 protein. In the table there are some 350,000 distinct CDR3 sequences, around 10% of which are singletons. The sequencing used PBMCs, collected on the day of the first yellow fever vaccination. These receptors were obtained from a young man who received the YFV17D yellow fever vaccine.

This clonotype was observed a handful of times. V is TRBV6-1 and J is TRBJ1-2; tentatively, D is TRBD1 (6 bases). Looked up from germline, CDR1 is MNHNS and CDR2 is SASEGT. Trimming removed 5 bases at V and 2 bases at J, with 15 bases between. The CDR3 spans 15 residues. This chain's CDR3 is CASSTYRALNYGYTF. The CDR3 DNA reads as TGTGCCAGCAGTACCTACAGGGCCCTCAACTATGGCTACACCTTC.

The chain links TRBV20-1 to TRBJ1-1, with 7 positions matching TRBD1. Germline V gene lookup returns CDR1 DFQATT and CDR2 SNEGSKA (reference sequence). With 0 bases clipped from V and 4 bases from J, the junction kept 17 bases outside the gene matches. The CDR3 extends over 18 amino acids. The CDR3: CSARESLPYRGLITEAFF. The CDR3 nucleotides read TGCAGTGCTAGAGAATCCCTACCGTACAGGGGCTTGATCACTGAAGCTTTCTTT.

The chain combines TRBV27 with TRBJ1-6; unclear D gene. CDR1 MNHEY and CDR2 SMNVEV come from the germline V gene (reference sequence). The CDR3 contains 16 residues. The V and J ends lost 5 bases and 2 bases respectively, with 13 bases between them. The CDR3: CASSPSAPAYNSPLHF. The CDR3 DNA is TGTGCCAGCAGTCCATCCGCCCCCGCCTATAATTCACCCCTCCACTTT.

This clonotype was counted only a few times. This chain connects TRBV25-1 to TRBJ2-1; no definite D call. CDR1 and CDR2 from the germline V gene are MGHDK and SYGVNS. The CDR3 has 12 amino acids. V was pared by 2 bases and J by 8 bases, with 7 bases between. The CDR3 protein is CASSEIAHEQFF. The CDR3 region has the DNA TGTGCCAGCAGTGAAATAGCCCATGAGCAGTTCTTC.

This sequence joins TRBV27 and TRBJ2-1; D remains unclear. V was shortened by 3 bases and J by 9 bases, with 12 bases between the two germline ends. Germline CDR1 reads MNHEY; CDR2 reads SMNVEV (reference sequence). This CDR3 region has 13 residues. CDR3 nucleotide sequence: TGTGCCAGCAGTTTTGGGTTAGCTAGTGAGCAGTTCTTC. Translated: CASSFGLASEQFF.

This clonotype appeared a few times. J is TRBJ2-5 and V is TRBV12-3 or TRBV12-4; the D gene is possibly TRBD2 (5 bases). The CDR3 totals 14 residues. Between the trimmed V and J ends, which lost 5 bases and 3 bases, there was a span of 13 bases. CDR3 residues: CASSLRAVEETQYF. CDR3 nucleotide sequence: TGTGCCAGCAGTCTGAGGGCGGTGGAAGAGACCCAGTACTTC.

V and J are TRBV6-1 and TRBJ1-2; weak D call: TRBD1 (5 bases). Per germline, CDR1 MNHNS and CDR2 SASEGT. V was trimmed by 7 bases and J by 0 bases, leaving 12 bases between them. The CDR3 contains 14 residues. The CDR3: CASTPRDTNYGYTF. CDR3 DNA: TGTGCCAGCACACCCAGGGATACTAACTATGGCTACACCTTC.

There are a few counts of this clonotype. The chain couples TRBV6-2 or TRBV6-3 to TRBJ2-3; TRBD2 agrees at 7 bases. Germline V gene data show CDR1 as MNHEY and CDR2 as SVGEGT. The V and J ends lost 4 bases and 2 bases, in that order; junction bases with no gene match: 3. This CDR3 has 14 residues. CDR3 DNA sequence: TGTGCCAGCAGTTCCGGGACTATCACAGATACGCAGTATTTT. Its translation is CASSSGTITDTQYF.

There are many counts of this clonotype. This chain uses TRBV20-1 with TRBJ2-7, with D unresolved. In germline, CDR1 is DFQATT, CDR2 SNEGSKA (reference sequence). The germline V and J ends were trimmed by 2 bases and 5 bases, with 10 bases remaining between them. This CDR3 has 12 amino acids. The CDR3 bases are TGCAGTGCTAGATTTGGTGTAGACGAGCAGTACTTC. It yields the protein CSARFGVDEQYF.

This clonotype was seen more than once but under ten times. The V gene is TRBV7-2, the J gene TRBJ2-4, with 7 bases matching TRBD1. The junction had 0 bases not matched to a gene; V was cut back by 4 bases and J by 6 bases. This CDR3 is built from 12 residues. Germline CDR1 reads SGHTA; CDR2 reads FQGNSA. CDR3 region: CASSSGGNIQYF. The CDR3 nucleotides are TGTGCCAGCAGCTCAGGGGGAAACATTCAGTACTTC.

The CDR3 DNA reads TGTGCCAGCAGTTTAATGGGGTATACGCAGTATTTT. As protein: CASSLMGYTQYF. V is TRBV12-3 or TRBV12-4 and J is TRBJ2-3; D ambiguous. Trimming shortened V by 2 bases and J by 7 bases, and 7 bases separated the two germline ends. The CDR3 extends over 12 amino acids.

The CDR3 DNA follows: TGCAGCGTCGGATGTCCGGCAGGAGGTGAAGCTTTCTTT. This translates into CSVGCPAGGEAFF. The genes are TRBV29-1 and TRBJ1-1; D remains unclear. V lost 6 bases and J 7 bases, leaving 18 bases between the germline ends. The germline gives CDR1 SQVTM, CDR2 ANQGSEA. The CDR3 spans 13 residues.

This chain links TRBV5-1 with TRBJ2-5; D is undetermined. The V gene lost 5 bases and the J gene lost 1 base, with 6 bases spanning the gap. Germline V CDR1 and CDR2: SGHRS, YFSETQ. This CDR3 contains 12 residues. The DNA of the CDR3 is TGCGCCAGCAGTACGGGCCAAGAGACCCAGTACTTC. This codes for CASSTGQETQYF.

This clonotype turned up a few times. The chain combines TRBV12-3 or TRBV12-4 with TRBJ2-1, with D perhaps matching TRBD1 (6 bases). This CDR3 has 12 amino acids. The V end lost 5 bases, the J end lost 11 bases, and 13 bases lay between the germline ends. The CDR3 protein is CASSADSGKQFF. As DNA, the CDR3 is TGTGCCAGCAGTGCGGACAGCGGCAAGCAGTTCTTC.

This clonotype appeared a few times. The V and J genes are TRBV7-9 and TRBJ1-1; D uncertain. Germline V CDR1 and CDR2: SEHNR, FQNEAQ (reference sequence). This CDR3 has 17 residues. V lost 1 base and J 0 bases, leaving 15 bases between the germline ends. In DNA, the CDR3 is TGTGCCAGCAGCTTAGAAGGGAGGGAAGACATGAACACTGAAGCTTTCTTT. It specifies CASSLEGREDMNTEAFF.

This clonotype was observed a handful of times. The CDR3 region is CASSKRTGRGEQYF. The CDR3 region has the DNA TGTGCCAGCAGCAAAAGGACAGGCCGGGGGGAGCAGTACTTC. J is TRBJ2-7 and V is TRBV6-1; the D gene is possibly TRBD1 (7 bases). Trimming took 6 bases from V and 7 from J, leaving 19 bases between them. From germline, CDR1 is MNHNS and CDR2 SASEGT. The CDR3 is made up of 14 amino acids.

V is TRBV7-2 and J is TRBJ2-7; no definite D call. The CDR3 is 12 amino acids. CDR1 SGHTA and CDR2 FQGNSA come from the germline V gene. Trimming left V 5 bases short and J 2 bases short, with 7 bases between. CDR3: CASSIPPYEQYV. CDR3 coding DNA: TGTGCCAGCAGCATCCCTCCCTACGAGCAGTACGTC.

The V call is TRBV11-2, the J call TRBJ2-3; TRBD2 agrees at 9 bases. Germline CDR1 is SGHAT and CDR2 is FQNNGV. The junction had 5 bases not matched to a gene; V was cut back by 7 bases and J by 6 bases. This CDR3 comprises 13 residues. Written as DNA, the CDR3 is TGTGCCAGCACTAGCGGGGCCAGGGATACGCAGTATTTT. Its protein product is CASTSGARDTQYF.

In its sample, this clonotype was seen a few times. The J gene is TRBJ2-7, the V gene TRBV11-2; D ambiguous. The CDR3 is 14 residues long. Trimming took 2 bases from V and 3 from J, leaving 11 bases between them. The germline CDR1 and CDR2 sequences are SGHAT and FQNNGV. The CDR3: CASSLWSTHYEQYV. CDR3 DNA sequence: TGTGCCAGCAGCTTATGGTCTACACACTACGAGCAGTACGTC.

The chain carries TRBV4-2 and TRBJ2-3; tentatively, D is TRBD1 (5 bases). This CDR3 spans 16 amino acids. V lost 7 bases to trimming and J lost 14 bases, with 31 bases between them. Germline loops: CDR1 LGHNA, CDR2 YNFKEQ. The CDR3 loop reads CASTPTGAAQASRSYF. The CDR3 nucleotides are TGTGCCAGCACCCCCACTGGTGCGGCACAGGCCTCACGGTCGTATTTT.

This clonotype was picked up many times. The chain uses TRBV3-1 and TRBJ2-7; D is uncertain. The CDR3 extends over 13 amino acids. Trimming removed 1 base from V and 2 bases from J, with 6 bases in between. The germline V gene encodes CDR1 LGHDT and CDR2 YNNKEL (reference sequence). In DNA, the CDR3 is TGTGCCAGCAGCCAAGGGTATCCCTACGAGCAGTACTTC. This codes for CASSQGYPYEQYF.

The rearrangement links TRBV4-2 to TRBJ2-3; unclear D gene. The V end was cut by 6 bases, the J end by 4 bases, with 20 bases between. CDR1 is LGHNA, CDR2 YNFKEQ, per germline. The CDR3 runs to 16 residues. CDR3 bases: TGTGCCAGCAGTCTGCAAGGCGGCTCCTCCCCAGATACGCAGTATTTT. Protein sequence: CASSLQGGSSPDTQYF.

This clonotype was observed a few times. V usage is TRBV7-9 and J usage is TRBJ1-2; 10 bases are shared with TRBD1. Germline CDR1 and CDR2: SEHNR and FQNEAQ (reference sequence). V lost 5 bases, J lost 4 bases, and 10 bases stayed unmatched. The CDR3 runs to 16 residues. This CDR3 is CASSDPDRGRIYGYTF. CDR3 DNA sequence: TGTGCCAGCAGCGATCCAGACAGGGGGCGCATCTATGGCTACACCTTC. Full variable domain (rest looked up from reference TRBV7-9 and TRBJ1-2): DTGVSQNPRHKITKRGQNVTFRCDPISEHNRLYWYRQTLGQGPEFLTYFQNEAQLEKSRLLSDRFSAERPKGSFSTLEIQRTEQGDSAMYLCASSDPDRGRIYGYTFGSGTRLTVV.

This clonotype has just a few counts. The CDR3 protein is CASSQDQGRGETQYF. In DNA, the CDR3 is TGCGCCAGCAGCCAAGATCAGGGGCGCGGAGAGACCCAGTACTTC. This sequence joins TRBV4-1 and TRBJ2-5; TRBD1 is a possible D gene (6 bases). Between the trimmed V and J ends, which lost 0 bases and 4 bases, there was a span of 12 bases. Germline V gives CDR1 MGHRA, CDR2 YSYEKL. The CDR3 consists of 15 residues.

There are a few counts of this clonotype. V and J are TRBV7-8 and TRBJ1-6; D unclear. The CDR3 consists of 16 residues. Trimming took off 3 bases at V and 7 bases at J, with 16 bases between the two ends. Germline CDR1 reads SGHVS; CDR2 reads FQNEAQ. CDR3 in amino acids: CASSFWAGVANSPLHF. CDR3 DNA sequence: TGTGCCAGCAGCTTTTGGGCCGGGGTTGCGAATTCACCCCTCCACTTT.

This rearrangement joins TRBV11-2 to TRBJ2-3, with 9 bases lining up with TRBD2. Trimming removed 5 bases from V and 2 bases from J; junction bases left unmatched: 5. The CDR3 contains 15 residues. CDR1 is SGHAT, CDR2 FQNNGV, per germline. The CDR3 bases are TGTGCCAGCAGCCTTCTAGCGGGGAACACAGATACGCAGTATTTT. Encoded protein: CASSLLAGNTDTQYF.

The table lists this clonotype with many counts. The chain joins TRBV7-8 to TRBJ2-1; D might be TRBD2 (5 bases). The germline gives CDR1 SGHVS, CDR2 FQNEAQ. Deletions cut 1 base from V and 4 bases from J, with 14 bases between. The CDR3 loop spans 16 amino acids. CDR3 in amino acids: CASSLVAVGIYNEQFF. The CDR3 nucleotides read TGTGCCAGCAGCTTAGTGGCGGTCGGGATTTACAATGAGCAGTTCTTC.

This chain links TRBV6-1 with TRBJ1-6; no definite D call. The CDR3 has 13 residues. Trimming shortened V by 1 base and J by 9 bases, and 7 bases separated the two germline ends. CDR1 and CDR2 (germline): MNHNS, SASEGT. The CDR3 region is CASSEGTGSPLHF. In DNA form, the CDR3 reads TGTGCCAGCAGTGAAGGGACGGGTTCACCCCTCCACTTT.

The chain employs TRBV12-3 or TRBV12-4 and TRBJ1-1; tentatively, D is TRBD1 (6 bases). This CDR3 region has 14 residues. Between the trimmed V and J ends, which lost 4 bases and 4 bases, there was a span of 13 bases. CDR3 coding DNA: TGTGCCAGCAGTTACACCGGGACAACCACTGAAGCTTTCTTT. Translation gives CASSYTGTTTEAFF.

This clonotype was picked up many times. V and J are TRBV29-1 and TRBJ2-3; 9 bases map to TRBD2. V was pared by 5 bases and J by 7 bases, with 10 bases of the junction left unmatched. Germline loops: CDR1 SQVTM, CDR2 ANQGSEA. This CDR3 comprises 14 residues. CDR3: CSVTSGGTRNTQYF. DNA of the CDR3: TGCAGCGTTACCAGCGGGGGGACAAGAAATACGCAGTATTTT.